This T cell receptor (beta chain) originates from a study of shared clonotypes between healthy human individuals. Germline CDR1 reads SGHRS; CDR2 reads YFSETQ. The CDR3 consists of 13 residues. V lost 4 bases, J lost 8 bases, and 15 bases lay in between. Recent vaccinations or acute infections were absent in the healthy HIV-negative adult donors. The table came from immunoSEQ multiplex PCR; TCRdb's copy has only in-frame clones and leaves some out. The sample yields about 340,000 clones, about 73% seen once. This clone appeared a single time. The TCR sequence derives from a young man in good health. This chain links TRBV5-1 with TRBJ1-2; D possibly corresponds to TRBD1 (6 bases). Input material: memory CD4+ T cells sorted from blood. Subset here: CD45RA-negative fraction. CDR3 region: CASSPNTGGGYTF. The CDR3 bases are TGCGCCAGCAGCCCTAATACCGGGGGCGGCTACACCTTC.